What follows is one T cell receptor (beta chain) and its context. The source of the sample is a study of blood T cell repertoires in COVID-19. CDR1 and CDR2 (germline): MNHNY, SVGAGI (reference sequence). The J segment lost 1 base and the V segment lost 6 bases, leaving 2 bases of the junction unmatched. This CDR3 region has 15 residues. Original analysis: By means of reference gene primer amplification, nucleated cell counts were estimated. The protocol was immunoSEQ multiplex PCR, while the TCRdb copy is restricted to in-frame clones and leaves out a portion. D and trimming were read from the DNA, whereas the V and J calls and clone size are those reported in that table. The table lists 100,000 to 150,000 clones, roughly 84% of them singletons. In Cohort 3, a recovered donor had either two negative PCRs, clearance, or symptom resolution.

V is TRBV6-6 and J is TRBJ1-5; TRBD1 aligns across 11 bases. The sequencing input was PBMCs or T cells enriched from blood (not recorded which). The TCR was taken from a woman aged 25 to 45 who had recovered from COVID-19. The CDR3 protein is CASRRDRGSNQPQHF. The CDR3, as DNA: TGTGCCAGCAGACGGGACAGGGGGAGCAATCAGCCCCAGCATTTT.